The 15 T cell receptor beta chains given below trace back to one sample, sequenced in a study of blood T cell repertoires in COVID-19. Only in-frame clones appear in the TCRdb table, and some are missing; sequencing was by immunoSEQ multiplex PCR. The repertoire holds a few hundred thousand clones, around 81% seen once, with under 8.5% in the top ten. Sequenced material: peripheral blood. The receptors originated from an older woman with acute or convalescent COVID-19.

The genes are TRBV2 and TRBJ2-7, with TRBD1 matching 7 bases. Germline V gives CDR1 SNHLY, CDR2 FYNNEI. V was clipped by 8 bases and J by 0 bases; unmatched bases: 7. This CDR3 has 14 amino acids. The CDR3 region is CASRDSPSSYEQYV. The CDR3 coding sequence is TGTGCCAGCCGGGACAGCCCTAGCTCCTACGAGCAGTACGTC.

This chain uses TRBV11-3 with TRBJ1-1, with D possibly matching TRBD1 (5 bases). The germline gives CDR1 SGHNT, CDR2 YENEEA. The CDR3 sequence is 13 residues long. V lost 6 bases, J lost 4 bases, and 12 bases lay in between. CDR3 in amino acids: CASSAGRGTEAFF. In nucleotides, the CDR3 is TGTGCCAGCAGTGCGGGGCGGGGCACTGAAGCTTTCTTT.

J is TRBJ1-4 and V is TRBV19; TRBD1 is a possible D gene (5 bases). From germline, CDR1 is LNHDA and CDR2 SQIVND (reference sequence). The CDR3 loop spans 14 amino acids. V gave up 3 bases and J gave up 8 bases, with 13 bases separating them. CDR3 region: CASSMIRGGEKLFF. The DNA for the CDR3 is TGTGCCAGTAGTATGATTAGGGGAGGGGAAAAACTGTTTTTT.

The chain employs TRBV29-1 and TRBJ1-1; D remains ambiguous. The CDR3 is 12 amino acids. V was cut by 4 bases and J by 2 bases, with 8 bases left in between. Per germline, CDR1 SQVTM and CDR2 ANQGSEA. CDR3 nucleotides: TGCAGCGTTGGGGAGGGAAACACTGAAGCTTTCTTT. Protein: CSVGEGNTEAFF.

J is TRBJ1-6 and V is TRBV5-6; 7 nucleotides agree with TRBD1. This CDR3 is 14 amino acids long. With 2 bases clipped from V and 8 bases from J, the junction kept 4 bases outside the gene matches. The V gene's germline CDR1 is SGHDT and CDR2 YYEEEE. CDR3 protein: CASSFTGADSPLHF. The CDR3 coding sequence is TGTGCCAGCAGCTTTACAGGGGCTGATTCACCCCTCCACTTT.

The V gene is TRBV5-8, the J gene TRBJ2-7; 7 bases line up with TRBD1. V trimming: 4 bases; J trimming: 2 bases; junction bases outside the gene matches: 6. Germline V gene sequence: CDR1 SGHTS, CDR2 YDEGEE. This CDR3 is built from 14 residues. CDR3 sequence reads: CASSPRQGPYEQYF. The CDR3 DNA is TGTGCCAGCAGCCCACGACAGGGTCCCTACGAGCAGTACTTC.

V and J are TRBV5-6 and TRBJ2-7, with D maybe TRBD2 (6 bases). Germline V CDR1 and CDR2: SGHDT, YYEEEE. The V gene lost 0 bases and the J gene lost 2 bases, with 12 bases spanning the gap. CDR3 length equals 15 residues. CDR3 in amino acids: CASSLVAGTAYEQYV. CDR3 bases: TGTGCCAGCAGCTTGGTGGCAGGGACTGCCTACGAGCAGTACGTC.

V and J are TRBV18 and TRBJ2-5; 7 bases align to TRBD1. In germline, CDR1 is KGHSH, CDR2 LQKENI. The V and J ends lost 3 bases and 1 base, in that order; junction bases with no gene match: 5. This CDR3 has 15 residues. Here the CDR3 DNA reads TGTGCCAGCTCACCGAACCGGGACAGCCAAGAGACCCAGTACTTC. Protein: CASSPNRDSQETQYF.

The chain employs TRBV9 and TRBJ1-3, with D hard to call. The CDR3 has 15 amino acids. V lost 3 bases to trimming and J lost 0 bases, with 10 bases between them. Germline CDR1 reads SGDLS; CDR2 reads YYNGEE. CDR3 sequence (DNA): TGTGCCAGCAGCGGATATTGGAGCTCTGGAAACACCATATATTTT. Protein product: CASSGYWSSGNTIYF.

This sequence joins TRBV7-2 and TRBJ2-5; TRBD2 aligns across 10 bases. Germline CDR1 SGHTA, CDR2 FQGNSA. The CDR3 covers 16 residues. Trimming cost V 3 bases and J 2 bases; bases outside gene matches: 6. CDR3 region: CASSFFPAGGQETQYF. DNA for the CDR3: TGTGCCAGCAGCTTTTTTCCAGCGGGGGGGCAAGAGACCCAGTACTTC.

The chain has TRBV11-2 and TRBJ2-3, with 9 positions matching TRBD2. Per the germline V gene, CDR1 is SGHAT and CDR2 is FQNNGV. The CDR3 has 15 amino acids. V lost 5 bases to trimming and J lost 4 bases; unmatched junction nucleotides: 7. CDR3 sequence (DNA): TGTGCCAGCAGCCCCGGACTAGCGTATCCAGATACGCAGTATTTT. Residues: CASSPGLAYPDTQYF.

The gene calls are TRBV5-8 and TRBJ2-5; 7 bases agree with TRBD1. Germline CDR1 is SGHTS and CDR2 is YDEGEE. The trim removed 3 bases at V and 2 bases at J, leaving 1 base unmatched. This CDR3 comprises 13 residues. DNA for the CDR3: TGTGCCAGCAGCTCGGGACAGCAAGAGACCCAGTACTTC. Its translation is CASSSGQQETQYF.

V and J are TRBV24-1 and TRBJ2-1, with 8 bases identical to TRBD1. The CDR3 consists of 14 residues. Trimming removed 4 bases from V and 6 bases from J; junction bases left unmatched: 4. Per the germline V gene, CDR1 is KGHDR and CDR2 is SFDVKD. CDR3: CATSEGRGLNEQFF. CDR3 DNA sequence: TGTGCCACCAGTGAGGGCAGGGGGCTCAATGAGCAGTTCTTC.

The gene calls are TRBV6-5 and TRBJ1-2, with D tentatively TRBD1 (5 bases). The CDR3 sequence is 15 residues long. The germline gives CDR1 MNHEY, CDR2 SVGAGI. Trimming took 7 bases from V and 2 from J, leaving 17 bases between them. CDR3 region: CASTDRVDGNYGYTF. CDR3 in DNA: TGTGCCAGCACCGACAGAGTCGACGGGAACTATGGCTACACCTTC.

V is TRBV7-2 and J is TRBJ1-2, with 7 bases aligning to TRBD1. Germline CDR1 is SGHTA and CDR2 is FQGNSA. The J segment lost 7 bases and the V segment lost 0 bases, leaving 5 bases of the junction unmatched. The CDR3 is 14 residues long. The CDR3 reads CASSLALRGLGYTF. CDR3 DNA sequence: TGTGCCAGCAGCTTAGCGCTGAGGGGGCTTGGCTACACCTTC. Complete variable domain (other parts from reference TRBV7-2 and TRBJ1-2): GAGVSQSPSNKVTEKGKDVELRCDPISGHTALYWYRQSLGQGLEFLIYFQGNSAPDKSGLPSDRFSAERTGGSVSTLTIQRTQQEDSAVYLCASSLALRGLGYTFGSGTRLTVV.